Listed below are T cell receptor beta chains from one sample, sequenced in a study of T cell changes during pregnancy in multiple sclerosis. Clones were sequenced by immunoSEQ multiplex PCR, and TCRdb holds only the in-frame ones, with some missing. The repertoire consists of tens of thousands of clones, with around 89% occurring once and the leading ten covering approximately 1%. Sequenced material: peripheral blood, taken in the first trimester of pregnancy. Every receptor here comes from a female donor in good health, enrolled as a control in a pregnancy study. Each CDR3 is given with its conserved first and last residue. D genes are given only for firm matches. The size of a clone is reported for some rows only, either as once, few or many, or as a class for expanded clones.

abundance	v_gene	j_gene	d_gene	CDR3aa	CDR3nt
NA	TRBV5-1	TRBJ1-2	TRBD1	CASSLDGTANYGYTF	TGCGCCAGCAGCCTAGATGGGACAGCCAACTATGGCTACACCTTC
NA	TRBV21-1	TRBJ1-3	NA	CASSEGRTSSGNTIYF	TGTGCCAGCAGCGAGGGTCGAACCAGCTCTGGAAACACCATATATTTT
NA	TRBV2	TRBJ1-2	NA	CASSEQGTVGYTF	TGTGCCAGCAGTGAGCAGGGTACAGTTGGCTACACCTTC
NA	TRBV25-1	TRBJ2-1	TRBD2	CASSEGAGGTNEQFF	TGTGCCAGCAGTGAAGGAGCGGGAGGAACGAATGAGCAGTTCTTC
NA	TRBV28	TRBJ2-6	TRBD1	CASSSNLYGTAGANVLTF	TGTGCCAGCAGTTCAAATTTATACGGGACAGCTGGGGCCAACGTCCTGACTTTC
NA	TRBV27	TRBJ2-5	NA	CASSHRGQETQYF	TGTGCCAGCAGTCACCGGGGACAAGAGACCCAGTACTTC
NA	TRBV6-5	TRBJ1-1	NA	CASSYAGVTEAFF	TGTGCCAGCAGCTACGCGGGGGTCACTGAAGCTTTCTTT
once	TRBV10-2	TRBJ2-3	NA	CASGAPPADTQYF	TGCGCCAGCGGAGCCCCACCCGCAGATACGCAGTATTTT
NA	TRBV7-2	TRBJ1-1	NA	CASSLVRLGGNTEAFF	TGTGCCAGCAGCTTAGTAAGGCTAGGGGGGAACACTGAAGCTTTCTTT
few	TRBV2	TRBJ1-1	TRBD1	CASTQGVGRTEAFF	TGTGCCAGCACCCAGGGGGTAGGTCGAACTGAAGCTTTCTTT
NA	TRBV4-2	TRBJ1-6	TRBD1	CASSQEARGENSPLHF	TGTGCCAGCAGCCAAGAAGCCAGGGGGGAAAATTCACCCCTCCACTTT
NA	TRBV2	TRBJ2-5	TRBD2	CASSDGGGMQETQYF	TGTGCCAGCAGTGATGGCGGGGGAATGCAAGAGACCCAGTACTTC
NA	TRBV7-2	TRBJ1-5	NA	CASSLIFQPQHF	TGTGCCAGCAGCTTAATATTCCAGCCCCAGCATTTT
NA	TRBV29-1	TRBJ1-1	NA	CSVFSPGSTEAFF	TGCAGCGTATTCTCCCCGGGGAGCACTGAAGCTTTCTTT
NA	TRBV11-2	TRBJ1-2	NA	CASSLQYYGYTF	TGTGCCAGCAGCTTACAGTACTATGGCTACACCTTC
NA	TRBV6-4	TRBJ2-1	NA	CASSSDQGNYNEQFF	TGTGCCAGCAGTTCCGACCAGGGAAACTACAATGAGCAGTTCTTC
NA	TRBV30	TRBJ1-1	NA	CAWSVGGRGSARDTEAFF	TGTGCCTGGAGTGTAGGAGGCAGGGGATCGGCGAGGGACACTGAAGCTTTCTTT
NA	TRBV29-1	TRBJ1-3	TRBD1	CSVATGGGSGNTIYF	TGCAGCGTCGCAACAGGGGGAGGTAGTGGAAACACCATATATTTT
NA	TRBV29-1	TRBJ1-1	NA	CSASQTIGAEAFF	TGCAGCGCGTCCCAAACCATCGGGGCTGAAGCTTTCTTT
once	TRBV6-1	TRBJ2-7	NA	CASSESPGHIYEQYF	TGTGCCAGCAGTGAGTCCCCGGGACACATCTACGAGCAGTACTTC
NA	TRBV10-2	TRBJ2-2	TRBD2	CASRSGRALMRLFF	TGCGCCAGCAGGAGCGGGAGGGCCCTCATGCGGCTGTTTTTT
few	TRBV6-5	TRBJ2-1	TRBD1	CASSYGTGGRINEQFF	TGTGCCAGCAGTTACGGCACAGGGGGTCGAATCAATGAGCAGTTCTTC
few	TRBV7-8	TRBJ2-7	TRBD2	CASSTSGGLLYEQYF	TGTGCCAGCAGTACTAGCGGGGGCTTATTATACGAGCAGTACTTC
NA	TRBV10-3	TRBJ1-6	NA	CAISEGAAAWDSPLHF	TGTGCCATCAGTGAGGGGGCGGCAGCTTGGGATTCACCCCTCCACTTT
once	TRBV5-1	TRBJ1-1	NA	CASSFLGEAEAFF	TGCGCCAGCAGCTTCTTAGGGGAGGCGGAAGCTTTCTTT
NA	TRBV7-7	TRBJ1-1	NA	CASRAAGNTEAFF	TGTGCTAGCAGGGCGGCGGGGAACACTGAAGCTTTCTTT
NA	TRBV6-1	TRBJ1-6	NA	CASSEGHGVARFNSPLHF	TGTGCCAGCAGTGAAGGTCATGGCGTAGCCCGGTTTAATTCACCCCTCCACTTT
few	TRBV6-6	TRBJ1-1	TRBD1	CASSPRQGYTEAFF	TGTGCCAGCAGCCCCCGACAGGGTTACACTGAAGCTTTCTTT
NA	TRBV27	TRBJ1-6	TRBD1	CASSERQGGLNSPLHF	TGTGCCAGCAGCGAACGACAGGGGGGATTGAATTCACCCCTCCACTTT
NA	TRBV6-6	TRBJ2-1	NA	CASSWDSGLNEQFF	TGTGCCAGCAGTTGGGATAGCGGACTCAATGAGCAGTTCTTC
NA	TRBV2	TRBJ1-2	NA	CASSERVGGGYTF	TGTGCCAGCAGTGAAAGAGTGGGAGGAGGCTACACCTTC
NA	TRBV6-5	TRBJ2-5	NA	CASSWTVYQETQYF	TGTGCCAGCAGTTGGACAGTGTACCAAGAGACCCAGTACTTC
NA	TRBV28	TRBJ2-7	NA	CASTGSDSSYEQYF	TGTGCCAGCACCGGGTCGGACAGCTCCTACGAGCAGTACTTC
NA	TRBV25-1	TRBJ1-1	NA	CASSSRDRGSTEAFF	TGTGCCAGCAGTTCCAGGGATAGGGGGTCCACTGAAGCTTTCTTT
NA	TRBV7-9	TRBJ1-5	NA	CASSLAPNQPQHF	TGTGCCAGCAGCTTGGCTCCCAATCAGCCCCAGCATTTT
NA	TRBV19	TRBJ1-1	TRBD1	CASRYPTGADVIIPEAFF	TGTGCCAGCCGGTACCCGACAGGGGCCGACGTTATCATCCCTGAAGCTTTCTTT
NA	TRBV10-1	TRBJ2-7	TRBD1	CASSVGTGDYEQYF	TGCGCCAGCAGTGTTGGGACAGGGGACTACGAGCAGTACTTC
NA	TRBV10-3	TRBJ1-2	NA	CAIGGSNYGYTF	TGTGCCATCGGCGGGTCTAACTATGGCTACACCTTC
NA	TRBV5-3	TRBJ2-7	TRBD1	CARSLSETGVYEQYF	TGTGCCAGAAGCTTGAGCGAGACAGGGGTGTACGAGCAGTACTTC
NA	TRBV2	TRBJ1-6	TRBD1	CASSENRGRYNSPLHF	TGTGCCAGCAGTGAAAACAGGGGAAGATATAATTCACCCCTCCACTTT
NA	TRBV2	TRBJ2-2	NA	CASSEGRNTGELFF	TGTGCCAGCAGTGAAGGGAGGAACACCGGGGAGCTGTTTTTT
NA	TRBV7-2	TRBJ1-6	TRBD1	CASSRGQGLNNSPLHF	TGTGCCAGCAGCCGAGGACAGGGTTTAAATAATTCACCCCTCCACTTT